The TCR beta chain described here comes from a study of cytomegalovirus exposure and HLA in healthy donors. With 60 Vbeta and 13 Jbeta primers, the PCR was carried out. Profiling relied on immunoSEQ multiplex PCR, and the TCRdb table lists in-frame clones only, not all of them. The ten most abundant clones cover around 0.95% of a sample with about 210,000 clones. The CDR3 extends over 14 amino acids. Germline V CDR1 and CDR2: MGHDK, SYGVNS. V lost 1 base and J lost 5, with 9 bases in between. The chain combines TRBV25-1 with TRBJ2-1; no clear D gene. Sequences were obtained from PBMCs. This receptor was identified in a woman aged 30 to 39 in good health and CMV-seropositive. The CDR3 reads CASSESVTDNEQFF. The CDR3, as DNA: TGTGCCAGCAGTGAATCCGTTACGGACAATGAGCAGTTCTTC.